This T cell receptor (beta chain) is from a study of cytomegalovirus exposure and HLA in healthy donors. Study-level information: An earlier analysis identified more than 95 million unique TCR beta sequences in about 179 million T cells. General study findings and limits: Cytomegalovirus-associated TCR beta chains were listed, numbering 150 to 200. V segments that were indistinguishable, TRBV6-2 and TRBV6-3 among them, were omitted from analysis. Likely technical artifact: a cluster of highly shared sequence variants.

About this clone itself: Its specificity is not known.

PCR employed 60 Vbeta and 13 Jbeta primers. Sequenced by immunoSEQ multiplex PCR; TCRdb stores in-frame clones only, minus some. The table includes about 190,000 clones, approximately 70% detected once. The J segment lost 5 bases and the V segment lost 4 bases, leaving 9 bases of the junction unmatched. The length of the CDR3 is 16 residues. Germline V gene lookup returns CDR1 MNHNY and CDR2 SVGAGI (reference sequence). The sequenced sample was PBMCs. The receptor was isolated from a young woman in good health and CMV-seronegative. V and J are TRBV6-6 and TRBJ1-5; 9 bases are shared with TRBD1. CDR3 nucleotide sequence: TGTGCCAGCAGTTTTACCCCGGGACAGGGCTATCAGCCCCAGCATTTT. Translated, it gives CASSFTPGQGYQPQHF.